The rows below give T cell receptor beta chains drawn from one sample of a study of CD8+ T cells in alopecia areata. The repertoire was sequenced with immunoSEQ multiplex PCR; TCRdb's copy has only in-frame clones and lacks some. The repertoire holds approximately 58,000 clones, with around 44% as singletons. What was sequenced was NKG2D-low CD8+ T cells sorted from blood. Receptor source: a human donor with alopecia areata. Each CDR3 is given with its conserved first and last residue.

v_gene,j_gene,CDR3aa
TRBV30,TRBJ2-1,CAWNRRDWDEQFF
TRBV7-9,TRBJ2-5,CASSGRRASWETQYF
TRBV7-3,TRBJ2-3,CASSFQGTSTDTQYF
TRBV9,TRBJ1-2,CASSSRTGGGYTF
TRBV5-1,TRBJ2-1,CASSWGISGFLYEQFF
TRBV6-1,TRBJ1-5,CASGYQPQHF
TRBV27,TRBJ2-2,CASSPLMEATGELFF
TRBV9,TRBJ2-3,CASSARAGGPTDTQYF
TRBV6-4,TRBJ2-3,CASGPGTSGTDTQYF
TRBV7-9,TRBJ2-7,CASSTRDRDSYEQYF
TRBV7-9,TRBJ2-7,CASSVSGRFHEQYF
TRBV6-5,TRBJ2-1,CASSGGGEEFF
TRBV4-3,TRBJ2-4,CASSPGTYKNIQYF
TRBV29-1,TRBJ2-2,CSVEDRDADTGELFF
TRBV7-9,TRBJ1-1,CASSLVQGMNTEAFF
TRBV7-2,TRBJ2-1,CASSSSGYNEQFF
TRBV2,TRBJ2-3,CASSEGPPSTDTQYF
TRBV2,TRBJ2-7,CASSGTGTRRYEQYF
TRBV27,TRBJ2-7,CASSVSYEQYF
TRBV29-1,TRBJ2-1,CSVCHGLAGVQEQFF
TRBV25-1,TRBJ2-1,CASSGQRINEQFF
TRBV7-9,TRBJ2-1,CASSPGTPDRSYNEQFF
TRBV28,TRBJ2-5,CASRHTDREPEFARVETQYF
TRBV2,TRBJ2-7,CASSAPKSGPSYEQYF
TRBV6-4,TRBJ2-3,CASSDSAGSTDTQYF
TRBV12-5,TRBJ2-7,CASGPYSGTYEQYF
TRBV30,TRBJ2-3,CAWSWSSDTQYF
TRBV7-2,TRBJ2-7,CASSPSRVNPYEQYF
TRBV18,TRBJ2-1,CASSLPRGIHTDEQFF
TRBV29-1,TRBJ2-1,CSVTDEQFF
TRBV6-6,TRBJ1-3,CAGSYSITQRLPTIYF
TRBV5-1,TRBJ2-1,CASSWTGGASNEQFF
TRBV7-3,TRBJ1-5,CATVGGLSNQPQHF
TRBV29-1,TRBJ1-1,CSVEVNTEAFF
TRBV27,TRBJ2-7,CASSRTPVYEQYF
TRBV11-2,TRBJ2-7,CASSVSGGPYEQYF
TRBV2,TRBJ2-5,CASRPRTSGETQYF
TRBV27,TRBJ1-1,CASGQGMGTEAFF
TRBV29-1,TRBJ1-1,CSVEGRNTEAFF
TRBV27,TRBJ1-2,CASSFRTDYGYTF
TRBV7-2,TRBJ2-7,CASSLEVAGSYEQYF
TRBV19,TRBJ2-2,CASSIVAATGELFF
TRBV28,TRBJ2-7,CASSRDSYEQYF
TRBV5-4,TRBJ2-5,CASGLTETQYF